Presented here are 5 T cell receptor beta chains from one specimen sequenced in a study of blood T cell repertoires in COVID-19 (dated by TCRdb to 2020 to 2021). The library was prepared using the immunoSEQ multiplex PCR assay. TCRdb retrieved this table from immuneACCESS and kept in-frame rearrangements only. Not all clones are present; in checked studies, unresolved V genes account for under half, and no reason is known for the remainder. The sample table lists about 400,000 clones, more than 75% of them with a count of one. The ten biggest clones cover about 9.4% of the sample. The sample taken for sequencing was PBMCs or T cells enriched from blood (not recorded which). The receptors originated from a woman aged 45-65 years who had recovered from COVID-19.

The genes are TRBV28 and TRBJ1-2, with 9 nucleotides matching TRBD1. This CDR3 comprises 15 residues. Germline V CDR1 and CDR2: MDHEN, SYDVKM. Trimming at V came to 3 bases and at J to 3 bases, leaving 5 bases not matched to a gene. The CDR3 spells CASSFGQGRDYGYTF. CDR3 DNA: TGTGCCAGCAGTTTCGGACAGGGGCGGGACTATGGCTACACCTTC.

The chain is built from TRBV11-2 and TRBJ1-1; D is ambiguous. Trimming removed 1 base at V and 7 bases at J, with 7 bases between. CDR1 and CDR2 from the germline V gene are SGHAT and FQNNGV. The CDR3 has 12 residues. In DNA, the CDR3 is TGTGCCAGCAGCTTAGTCTTAGTTGAAGCTTTCTTT. Protein sequence: CASSLVLVEAFF.

The chain is built from TRBV11-2 and TRBJ1-1; D unclear. The germline gives CDR1 SGHAT, CDR2 FQNNGV. CDR3 length equals 13 residues. V was shortened by 5 bases and J by 6 bases, with 13 bases between the two germline ends. The CDR3: CASSRELLAEAFF. CDR3 nucleotides: TGTGCCAGCAGCCGGGAATTGTTGGCTGAAGCTTTCTTT. Using reference TRBV11-2 and TRBJ1-1 for the parts outside the CDR3, the full variable domain is EAGVAQSPRYKIIEKRQSVAFWCNPISGHATLYWYQQILGQGPKLLIQFQNNGVVDDSQLPKDRFSAERLKGVDSTLKIQPAKLEDSAVYLCASSRELLAEAFFGQGTRLTVV.

This rearrangement joins TRBV28 to TRBJ1-3; TRBD1 matches 10 bases. V lost 7 bases, J lost 5 bases, and 5 bases stayed unmatched. This CDR3 has 14 residues. Germline CDR1 MDHEN, CDR2 SYDVKM. DNA for the CDR3: TGTGCCAGCACCAGGACAGGGGGAAGAAACACCATATATTTT. It yields the protein CASTRTGGRNTIYF.

This clone was counted between two and nine times. The chain recombines TRBV9 with TRBJ2-3, with 10 bases lining up with TRBD2. Trimming cost V 4 bases and J 5 bases; bases outside gene matches: 13. Germline CDR1 SGDLS, CDR2 YYNGEE. The CDR3 is 17 residues long. The CDR3 DNA reads as TGTGCCAGCAGCCTACTCGGGGAGCGGGGGGGCCGAGATACGCAGTATTTT. Its translation is CASSLLGERGGRDTQYF.